The 13 T cell receptor beta chains in this list originate from one sample, sequenced in a study of blood T cell repertoires in COVID-19. Clones were sequenced by immunoSEQ multiplex PCR, and TCRdb holds only the in-frame ones, with some missing. In the table there are 400,000 or so clones, 89% of which are singletons. Sequenced input: peripheral blood. These receptors all stem from a woman aged 40 to 50 with COVID-19, enrolled during active disease.

V and J are TRBV28 and TRBJ2-7, with a tentative D call TRBD2 (6 bases). Per the germline V gene, CDR1 is MDHEN and CDR2 is SYDVKM. The CDR3 is 10 residues long. CDR3 DNA sequence: TGTGCTTCGGGAGTGGGCGAGCAGTACTTC. Protein product: CASGVGEQYF.

This chain connects TRBV2 to TRBJ1-1, with D perhaps TRBD1 (5 bases). From germline, CDR1 is SNHLY and CDR2 FYNNEI. The V end lost 7 bases, the J end lost 0 bases, and 9 bases lay between the germline ends. This CDR3 is 13 amino acids long. The CDR3 nucleotides are TGTGCCAGCACGCGGACAATGAACACTGAAGCTTTCTTT. This gives the protein CASTRTMNTEAFF.

The sample holds one count of this clone. In DNA form, the CDR3 reads TGTGCCAGCAGCCCCGGGGGGCAGGGACTCTACGAGCAGTACTTC. It is translated as CASSPGGQGLYEQYF. The V and J genes are TRBV11-1 and TRBJ2-7, with D maybe TRBD2 (7 bases). Per germline, CDR1 SGHAT and CDR2 FQDESV (reference sequence). This CDR3 contains 15 residues. V gave up 5 bases and J gave up 3 bases, with 17 bases separating them.

The rearrangement joins TRBV28 to TRBJ1-2, with a weak D call TRBD1 (5 bases). V dropped 3 bases and J dropped 2 bases, with 10 bases sitting between them. The CDR3 is 14 residues long. Germline CDR1 and CDR2: MDHEN and SYDVKM. The chain's CDR3 is CASSFPNRNYGYTF. As DNA, the CDR3 is TGTGCCAGCAGTTTCCCCAACAGGAACTATGGCTACACCTTC.

The V gene is TRBV16, the J gene TRBJ2-1; 9 bases match TRBD1. Germline CDR1 KGHSY, CDR2 FQNENV. V lost 1 base to trimming and J lost 2 bases; unmatched junction nucleotides: 3. The CDR3 is 16 amino acids. The CDR3, as DNA: TGTGCCAGCAGCCAATGGACAGGGGCGGCCTACAATGAGCAGTTCTTC. As protein: CASSQWTGAAYNEQFF.

This clone was seen a single time. This sequence joins TRBV7-3 and TRBJ2-3, with TRBD1 matching over 8 bases. CDR1 and CDR2 from the germline V gene are SGHTA and FQGTGA. This CDR3 comprises 14 residues. Trimming took 3 bases from V and 4 from J; bases not matched to a gene: 3. The CDR3 region has the DNA TGTGCCAGCAGCTTTGACAGGGGCTCAGATACGCAGTATTTT. It encodes CASSFDRGSDTQYF.

The chain employs TRBV4-3 and TRBJ1-4; D gene unclear. From germline, CDR1 is LGHNA and CDR2 YSLEER. The CDR3 totals 19 residues. V was pared by 0 bases and J by 0 bases, with 17 bases between. CDR3 sequence reads: CASSQDGGMSEATNEKLFF. CDR3 sequence (DNA): TGCGCCAGCAGCCAAGATGGAGGGATGAGTGAAGCAACTAATGAAAAACTGTTTTTT.

The V call is TRBV7-2, the J call TRBJ2-7, with 8 bases fitting TRBD2. This CDR3 has 15 amino acids. The germline V gene has CDR1 SGHTA and CDR2 FQGNSA. The V gene end was trimmed by 5 bases and the J gene end by 2 bases; junction bases not matched to a gene: 8. The CDR3 nucleotides read TGTGCCAGCAGCCCTAAACTAGCGGATGCCTACGAGCAGTACTTC. It is translated as CASSPKLADAYEQYF.

The chain couples TRBV6-2 or TRBV6-3 to TRBJ1-5, with 10 bases fitting TRBD1. This CDR3 is built from 16 residues. The trim removed 2 bases at V and 2 bases at J, leaving 3 bases unmatched. Per germline, CDR1 MNHEY and CDR2 SVGEGT. The CDR3 region is CASSYGQGEGNQPQHF. CDR3 nucleotides: TGTGCCAGCAGTTACGGACAGGGGGAGGGCAATCAGCCCCAGCATTTT.

This clone has more than one count but fewer than ten. The chain is built from TRBV6-2 or TRBV6-3 and TRBJ1-1; D gene unclear. This CDR3 has 14 amino acids. Germline lookup yields CDR1 MNHEY and CDR2 SVGEGT. With 5 bases removed from V and 3 bases from J, the gap between germline ends came to 13 bases. CDR3 in DNA: TGTGCCAGCAGTGGACCCGGAGGGTACACTGAAGCTTTCTTT. This sequence encodes CASSGPGGYTEAFF.

In its sample, this clone was seen once. The genes are TRBV7-9 and TRBJ2-1; maybe TRBD1 (5 bases). Per germline, CDR1 SEHNR and CDR2 FQNEAQ (reference sequence). V lost 1 base to trimming and J lost 3 bases, with 13 bases between them. The CDR3 contains 16 residues. In DNA form, the CDR3 reads TGTGCCAGCAGCTTAGGGTACAGGAAAAACTACAATGAGCAGTTCTTC. Protein: CASSLGYRKNYNEQFF.

The chain joins TRBV5-1 to TRBJ1-5; a possible D gene is TRBD1 (5 bases). V gave up 3 bases and J gave up 11 bases, with 15 bases separating them. Germline loops: CDR1 SGHRS, CDR2 YFSETQ. This CDR3 has 13 amino acids. In DNA, the CDR3 is TGCGCCAGCAGCTGGACATCGGAAGGGGCCCAGCATTTT. This sequence encodes CASSWTSEGAQHF.

The chain joins TRBV29-1 to TRBJ2-3; TRBD2 matches at 7 bases. The junction had 8 bases not matched to a gene; V was cut back by 7 bases and J by 1 base. CDR1 SQVTM and CDR2 ANQGSEA come from the germline V gene. This CDR3 region has 14 residues. CDR3 sequence (DNA): TGCAGCGAGAAACTAGCGCCGCGCACAGATACGCAGTATTTT. Translated, it gives CSEKLAPRTDTQYF.